The present T cell receptor beta chain was sequenced within a study of PD-L1 blockade in urothelial cancer. About the research overall: Blood analyses occurred 3 weeks (second dose) and 6 weeks post treatment start.

The number of samples from each patient was between 1 and 8, taken pretreatment and on-treatment. With 6 bases clipped from V and 1 base from J, the junction kept 5 bases outside the gene matches. The CDR3 spans 14 residues. Germline V lookup: CDR1 LNHDA, CDR2 SQIVND (reference sequence). The table came from immunoSEQ multiplex PCR; TCRdb's copy has only in-frame clones and leaves some out. The sample holds 100,000 or so clones; approximately 90% are singletons and the top ten take approximately 1%. Material: PBMCs, obtained around atezolizumab (anti-PD-L1) treatment. This TCR derives from an elderly woman with urothelial cancer. The chain combines TRBV19 with TRBJ1-1; 7 positions agree with TRBD1. Here the CDR3 reads CASSKGQTNTEAFF. Here the CDR3 DNA reads TGTGCCAGTAGCAAGGGACAGACGAACACTGAAGCTTTCTTT.